The 10 T cell receptor beta chains in this list originate from one sample, sequenced in a study of regulatory T cells in long-lasting Graves disease. Arm-PCR with iRepertoire HTBI primers amplified the CDR3 regions for these TCR beta libraries. TCRdb passed the multiplex PCR reads through MiXCR, listing each CDR3 protein once. This sample yields approximately 360,000 distinct CDR3 sequences, of which roughly 10% are seen a single time; about 19% belongs to the top ten. Time point defined: newly diagnosed GD, antithyroid drugs for less than 3 months. PBMC RNA served as the TCR library source. These same records also appear under a second study, on T cells in Graves' hyperthyroidism and ophthalmopathy.

This material consisted of peripheral blood mononuclear cells (PBMCs), taken at new diagnosis, from a patient treated with antithyroid drugs. These receptors were collected from a woman under 30 with Graves disease.

This clonotype has a count of ten or more. The chain links TRBV12-3 or TRBV12-4 to TRBJ1-2; D remains ambiguous. Trimming cost V 6 bases and J 8 bases, with 13 bases left between them. This CDR3 region has 12 residues. CDR3 region: CASSPVDLGYTF. The CDR3 DNA follows: TGTGCCAGCAGCCCCGTAGACCTGGGCTACACCTTC.

This clonotype occurred many times. V and J are TRBV19 and TRBJ2-7; TRBD2 might be the D (5 bases). The CDR3 consists of 13 residues. V lost 8 bases and J lost 2, with 13 bases in between. From germline, CDR1 is LNHDA and CDR2 SQIVND (reference sequence). CDR3 in DNA: TGTGCCAGTGGATACGACGGGGCCTACGAGCAGTACTTC. Protein: CASGYDGAYEQYF.

In its sample, this clonotype was seen many times. V gene TRBV12-3 or TRBV12-4 combines with J gene TRBJ2-7; the match to TRBD1 covers 7 bases. Trimming took 6 bases from V and 1 from J; bases not matched to a gene: 6. CDR3 length: 14 residues. CDR3 amino acids: CASSAYRGSYEQYF. DNA for the CDR3: TGTGCCAGCAGCGCATACAGGGGTTCCTACGAGCAGTACTTC.

This clonotype was counted ten times or more. This chain joins TRBV29-1 and TRBJ1-2; 8 nucleotides align to TRBD1. The germline V gene encodes CDR1 SQVTM and CDR2 ANQGSEA. Trimming took 4 bases from V and 7 from J; bases not matched to a gene: 8. The CDR3 is made up of 13 amino acids. Here the CDR3 reads CSVAWTGIGGYTF. CDR3 DNA: TGCAGCGTTGCCTGGACAGGGATCGGTGGCTACACCTTC.

In this sample, this clonotype turned up many times. The J gene is TRBJ2-7, the V gene TRBV5-1; D not certain. The CDR3 spans 17 residues. V was clipped by 1 base and J by 0 bases, with 17 bases between them. Germline CDR1 reads SGHRS; CDR2 reads YFSETQ. Written as DNA, the CDR3 is TGCGCCAGCAGCTTGCGGGCTTATGGAATGAGCTCCTACGAGCAGTACTTC. It codes for CASSLRAYGMSSYEQYF.

This clonotype was picked up many times. The rearrangement joins TRBV27 to TRBJ1-1; 7 bases match TRBD1. Germline trimming cut 7 bases from V and 0 bases from J; bases unmatched to any gene: 11. CDR1 MNHEY and CDR2 SMNVEV come from the germline V gene (reference sequence). The CDR3 contains 16 residues. The CDR3 protein is CASTPWTGDMNTEAFF. The CDR3 region has the DNA TGTGCCAGCACGCCATGGACAGGAGATATGAACACTGAAGCTTTCTTT.

A few counts support this clonotype. The rearrangement joins TRBV29-1 to TRBJ2-3; 11 bases match TRBD2. The CDR3 spans 14 residues. Trimming cost V 6 bases and J 10 bases; bases outside gene matches: 12. CDR1 and CDR2 from the germline V gene are SQVTM and ANQGSEA. CDR3 region: CSVATSGGRRAQYF. In nucleotides, the CDR3 is TGCAGCGTGGCTACTAGCGGGGGCAGGCGTGCGCAGTATTTT.

This clonotype was detected many times. V is TRBV19 and J is TRBJ2-1; D is perhaps TRBD2 (5 bases). The CDR3 is 13 amino acids. The V and J ends lost 3 bases and 4 bases respectively, with 7 bases between them. Germline V gene lookup returns CDR1 LNHDA and CDR2 SQIVND (reference sequence). In nucleotides, the CDR3 is TGTGCCAGTAGTATCGGGGATTACAATGAGCAGTTCTTC. This encodes CASSIGDYNEQFF.

A single count supports this clonotype. A junction boundary mismatches the germline segment, possibly from a read error. The rearrangement uses TRBV24-1 and TRBJ2-1; 10 bases are shared with TRBD2. The CDR3 spans 15 residues. Germline lookup yields CDR1 KGHDR and CDR2 SFDVKD. The CDR3 region is CATSERLAGVNEQLF. The CDR3 DNA sequence: TGTGCCACCAGTGAGAGACTAGCGGGTGTTAATGAGCAGTTATTC.

This clonotype was counted ten times or more. This chain connects TRBV28 to TRBJ1-1; TRBD1 might be the D (6 bases). Germline CDR1 reads MDHEN; CDR2 reads SYDVKM. The CDR3 covers 14 residues. V was cut by 6 bases and J by 5 bases, with 16 bases left in between. The CDR3 DNA follows: TGTGCCAGCAGCCGAGGGGGTTATCGGACTGAAGCTTTCTTT. This codes for CASSRGGYRTEAFF. The full variable domain, rest sourced from reference TRBV28 and TRBJ1-1, is DVKVTQSSRYLVKRTGEKVFLECVQDMDHENMFWYRQDPGLGLRLIYFSYDVKMKEKGDIPEGYSVSREKKERFSLILESASTNQTSMYLCASSRGGYRTEAFFGQGTRLTVV.